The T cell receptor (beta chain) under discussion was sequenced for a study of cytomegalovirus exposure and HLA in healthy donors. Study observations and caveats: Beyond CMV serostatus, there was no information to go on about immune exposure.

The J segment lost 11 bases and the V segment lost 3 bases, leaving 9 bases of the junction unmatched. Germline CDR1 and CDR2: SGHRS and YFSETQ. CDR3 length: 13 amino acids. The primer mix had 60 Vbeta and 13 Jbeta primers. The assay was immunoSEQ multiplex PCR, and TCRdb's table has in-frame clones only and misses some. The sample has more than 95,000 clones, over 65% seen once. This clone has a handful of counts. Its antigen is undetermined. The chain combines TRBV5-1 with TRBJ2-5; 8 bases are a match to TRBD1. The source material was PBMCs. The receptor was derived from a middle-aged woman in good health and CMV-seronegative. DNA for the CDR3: TGCGCCAGCAGCTCCGGGACAGGCCTTGAGCAGTACTTC. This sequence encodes CASSSGTGLEQYF. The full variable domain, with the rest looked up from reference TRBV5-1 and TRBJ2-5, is KAGVTQTPRYLIKTRGQQVTLSCSPISGHRSVSWYQQTPGQGLQFLFEYFSETQRNKGNFPGRFSGRQFSNSRSEMNVSTLELGDSALYLCASSSGTGLEQYFGPGTRLLVL.